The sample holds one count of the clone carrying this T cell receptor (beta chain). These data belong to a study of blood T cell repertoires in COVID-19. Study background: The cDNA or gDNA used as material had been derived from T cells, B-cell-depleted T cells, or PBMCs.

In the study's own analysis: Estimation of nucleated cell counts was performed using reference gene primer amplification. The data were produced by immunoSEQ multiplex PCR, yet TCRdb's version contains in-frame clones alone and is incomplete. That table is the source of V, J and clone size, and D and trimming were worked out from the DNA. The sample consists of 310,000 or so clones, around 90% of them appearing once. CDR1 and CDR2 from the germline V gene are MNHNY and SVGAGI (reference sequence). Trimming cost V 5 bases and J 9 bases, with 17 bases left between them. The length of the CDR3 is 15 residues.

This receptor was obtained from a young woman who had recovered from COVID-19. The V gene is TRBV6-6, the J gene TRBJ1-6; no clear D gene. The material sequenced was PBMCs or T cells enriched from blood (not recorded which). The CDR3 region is CASSLFREESSPLHF. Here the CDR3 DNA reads TGTGCCAGCAGTCTGTTCCGGGAGGAGTCTTCACCCCTCCACTTT.